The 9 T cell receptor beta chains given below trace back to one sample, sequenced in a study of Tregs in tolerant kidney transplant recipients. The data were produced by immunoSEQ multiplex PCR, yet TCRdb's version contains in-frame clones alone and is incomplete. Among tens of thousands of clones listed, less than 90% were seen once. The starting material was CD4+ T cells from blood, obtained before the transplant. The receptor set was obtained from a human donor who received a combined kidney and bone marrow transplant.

The CDR3 sequence is CASSRLRTDYNEQFF. CDR3 nucleotide sequence: TGTGCCAGCAGCCGCTTGCGGACAGACTACAATGAGCAGTTCTTC. V usage is TRBV7-9 and J usage is TRBJ2-1; D might be TRBD1 (6 bases). The germline V gene encodes CDR1 SEHNR and CDR2 FQNEAQ (reference sequence). The CDR3 spans 15 residues. V was clipped by 5 bases and J by 3 bases, with 14 bases between them.

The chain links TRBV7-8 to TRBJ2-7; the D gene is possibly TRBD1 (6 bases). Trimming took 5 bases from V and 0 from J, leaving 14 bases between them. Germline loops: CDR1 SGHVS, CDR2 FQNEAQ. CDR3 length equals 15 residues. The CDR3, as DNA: TGTGCCAGCAGCACGGCAGGGGTTCTCTCCTACGAGCAGTACTTC. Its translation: CASSTAGVLSYEQYF.

The CDR3 DNA sequence: TGTGCCAGCAGCTTCTGGCGGGAGAGTGGCTACAATGAGCAGTTCTTC. Protein sequence: CASSFWRESGYNEQFF. This chain links TRBV7-9 with TRBJ2-1; 7 bases fit TRBD2. Germline V gives CDR1 SEHNR, CDR2 FQNEAQ (reference sequence). The CDR3 is 16 amino acids. The V and J ends lost 3 bases and 3 bases, in that order; junction bases with no gene match: 8. Full variable domain (rest looked up from reference TRBV7-9 and TRBJ2-1): DTGVSQNPRHKITKRGQNVTFRCDPISEHNRLYWYRQTLGQGPEFLTYFQNEAQLEKSRLLSDRFSAERPKGSFSTLEIQRTEQGDSAMYLCASSFWRESGYNEQFFGPGTRLTVL.

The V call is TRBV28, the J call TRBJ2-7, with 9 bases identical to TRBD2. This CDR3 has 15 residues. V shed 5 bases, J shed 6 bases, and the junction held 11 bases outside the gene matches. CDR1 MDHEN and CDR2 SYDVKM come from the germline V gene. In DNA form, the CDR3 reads TGTGCCAGCAGTCCCCGAGGAGCGGGAGGTTTCGAGCAGTACTTC. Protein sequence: CASSPRGAGGFEQYF.

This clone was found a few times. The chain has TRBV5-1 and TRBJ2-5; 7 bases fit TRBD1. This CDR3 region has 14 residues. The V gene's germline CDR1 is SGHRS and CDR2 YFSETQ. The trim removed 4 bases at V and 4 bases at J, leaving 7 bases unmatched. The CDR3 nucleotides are TGCGCCAGCAGCCCCCAGTCAGGGGGAGAGACCCAGTACTTC. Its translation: CASSPQSGGETQYF.

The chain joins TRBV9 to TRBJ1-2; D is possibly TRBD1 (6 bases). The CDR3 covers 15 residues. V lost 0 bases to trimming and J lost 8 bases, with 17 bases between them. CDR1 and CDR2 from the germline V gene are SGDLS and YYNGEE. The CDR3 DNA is TGTGCCAGCAGCGTAGGGGGGCCACAGCTCGTCGGCTACACCTTC. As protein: CASSVGGPQLVGYTF.

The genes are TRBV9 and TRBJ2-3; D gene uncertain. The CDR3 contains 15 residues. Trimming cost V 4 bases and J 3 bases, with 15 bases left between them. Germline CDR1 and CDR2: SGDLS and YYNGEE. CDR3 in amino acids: CASSPVPERTDTQYF. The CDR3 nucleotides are TGTGCCAGCAGCCCCGTCCCCGAGAGGACAGATACGCAGTATTTT.

Here the CDR3 DNA reads TGTGCCAGCAGGTACGGGGGGGAGCAGTTCTTC. Translated: CASRYGGEQFF. The genes are TRBV2 and TRBJ2-1, with TRBD2 matching over 7 bases. Germline loops: CDR1 SNHLY, CDR2 FYNNEI. Trimming removed 6 bases from V and 10 bases from J; junction bases left unmatched: 3. CDR3 length equals 11 residues.

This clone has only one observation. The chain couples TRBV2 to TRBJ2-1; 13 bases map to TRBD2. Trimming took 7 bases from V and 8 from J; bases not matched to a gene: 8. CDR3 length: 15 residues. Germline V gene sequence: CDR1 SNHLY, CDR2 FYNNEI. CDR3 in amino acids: CASTELAGGWDEQFF. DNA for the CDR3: TGTGCCAGCACCGAACTAGCGGGAGGGTGGGATGAGCAGTTCTTC.